This T cell receptor (beta chain) was recovered during a study of shared clonotypes between healthy human individuals. This clone was counted ten times or more. Antigen specificity is unknown. CDR3 size: 14 residues. Germline values: CDR1 KGHSY, CDR2 FQNENV. V lost 5 bases to trimming and J lost 5 bases; unmatched junction nucleotides: 7. Running of the assay took place at deep level. Repertoires were generated with immunoSEQ multiplex PCR, while TCRdb's copy carries only in-frame clones and drops some. The table has 550,000 to 700,000 clones, approximately 73% seen once. Whole-study results and caveats: Read depth was anticipated to influence clonotype sharing among donors.

This rearrangement joins TRBV16 to TRBJ2-5; TRBD1 aligns across 8 bases. The TCR sequence derives from a woman between 25 and 40 years old in good health. Sequenced material: memory CD4+ T cells sorted from blood. Indicated subset: CD45RA-negative fraction. CDR3 protein: CASSYDRGRETQYF. CDR3 nucleotide sequence: TGTGCCAGCAGCTACGACAGGGGACGTGAGACCCAGTACTTC.